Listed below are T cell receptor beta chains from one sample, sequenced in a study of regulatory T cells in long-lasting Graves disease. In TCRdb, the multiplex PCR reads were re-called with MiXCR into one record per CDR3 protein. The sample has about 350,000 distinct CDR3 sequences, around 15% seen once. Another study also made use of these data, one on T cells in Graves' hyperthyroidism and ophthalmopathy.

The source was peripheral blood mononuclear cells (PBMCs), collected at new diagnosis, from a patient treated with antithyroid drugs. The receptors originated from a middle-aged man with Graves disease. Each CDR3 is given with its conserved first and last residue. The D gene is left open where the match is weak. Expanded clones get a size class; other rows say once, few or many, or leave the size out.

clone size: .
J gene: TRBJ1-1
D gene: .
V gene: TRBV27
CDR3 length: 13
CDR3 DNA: TGTGCCAGCAGTCCGTTTCTCCGAGGTGAAGCTTTCTTT
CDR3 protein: CASSPFLRGEAFF

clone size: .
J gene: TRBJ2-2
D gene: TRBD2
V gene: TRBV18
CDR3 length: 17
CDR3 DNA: TGTGCCAGCTCACCAACGCTAGCGGGGGCGAACACCGGGGAGCTGTTTTTT
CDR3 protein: CASSPTLAGANTGELFF

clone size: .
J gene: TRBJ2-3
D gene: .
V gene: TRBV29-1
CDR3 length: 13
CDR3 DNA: TGCAGCGTTGTTGCGGGGAACACAGATACGCAGTATTTT
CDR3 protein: CSVVAGNTDTQYF

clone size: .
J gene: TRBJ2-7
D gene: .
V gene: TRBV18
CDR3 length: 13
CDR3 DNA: TGTGCCAGCTCACCCCAGCCCCTCTACGAGCAGTACTTC
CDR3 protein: CASSPQPLYEQYF

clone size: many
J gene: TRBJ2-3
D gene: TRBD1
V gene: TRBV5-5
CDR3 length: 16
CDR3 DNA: TGTGCCAGCAGTTTTTGGGGACAGGGGGGCACAGATACGCAGTATTTT
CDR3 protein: CASSFWGQGGTDTQYF

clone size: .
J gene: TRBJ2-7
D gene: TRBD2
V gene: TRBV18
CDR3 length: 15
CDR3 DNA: TGTGCCAGCTCACCTGTAGCGGGGGTCGCCTACGAGCAGTACTTC
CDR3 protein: CASSPVAGVAYEQYF

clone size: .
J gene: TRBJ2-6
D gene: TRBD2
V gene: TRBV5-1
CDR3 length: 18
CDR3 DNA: TGCGCCAGCAGCAGTTCCGGGACTAGACGCTCTGGGGCCAACGTCCTGACTTTC
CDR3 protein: CASSSSGTRRSGANVLTF

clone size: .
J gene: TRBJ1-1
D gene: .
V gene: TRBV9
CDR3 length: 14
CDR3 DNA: TGTGCCAGCAGCTTCCAGGTAAAGGACAGTGAAGCTTTCTTT
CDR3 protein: CASSFQVKDSEAFF

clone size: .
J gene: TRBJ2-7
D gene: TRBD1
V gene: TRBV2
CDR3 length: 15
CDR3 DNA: TGTGCCAGCATTTACACCGGGACAGGGCCGCTCGAGCAGTACTTC
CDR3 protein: CASIYTGTGPLEQYF

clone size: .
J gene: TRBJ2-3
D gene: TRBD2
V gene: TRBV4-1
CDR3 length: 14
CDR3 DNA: TGCGCCAGCAGGCCTAGCGGGGGGGTAGATACGCAGTATTTT
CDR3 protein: CASRPSGGVDTQYF

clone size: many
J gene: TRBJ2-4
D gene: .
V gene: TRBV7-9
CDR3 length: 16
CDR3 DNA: TGTGCCAGCAGCTTATCTTTCGGGGACCCCAAAAACATTCAGTACTTC
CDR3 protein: CASSLSFGDPKNIQYF

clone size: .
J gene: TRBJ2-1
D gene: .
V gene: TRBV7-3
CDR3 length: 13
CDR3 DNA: TGTGCCAGCAGCTTAGCTGGGGATTATGAGCAGTTCTTC
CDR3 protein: CASSLAGDYEQFF

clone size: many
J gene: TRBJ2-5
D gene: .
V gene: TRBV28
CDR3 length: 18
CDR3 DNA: TGTGCCAGCAGTTTATCTTTGGCCGGGACGGTGATCCAAGAGACCCAGTACTTC
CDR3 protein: CASSLSLAGTVIQETQYF

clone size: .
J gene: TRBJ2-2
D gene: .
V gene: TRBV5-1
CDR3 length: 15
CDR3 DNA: TGCGCCAGCAGGCGGGGCGTCGTAGCGGCCGGGGAGCTGTTTTTT
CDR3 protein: CASRRGVVAAGELFF

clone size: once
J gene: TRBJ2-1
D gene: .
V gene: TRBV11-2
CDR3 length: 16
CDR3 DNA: TGTGCCAGCAGCGTCGTTGGCGGGGGCCTCTACAATGAGCAGTTCTTC
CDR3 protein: CASSVVGGGLYNEQFF

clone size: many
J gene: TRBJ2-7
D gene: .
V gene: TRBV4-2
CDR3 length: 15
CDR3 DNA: TGTGCCAGCAGCCAAGAACTCACGGGACAATACGAGCAGTACTTC
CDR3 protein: CASSQELTGQYEQYF

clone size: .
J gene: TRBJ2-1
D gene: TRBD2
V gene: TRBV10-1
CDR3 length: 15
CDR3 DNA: TGCGCCAGCAGTGAATGGCGGGGGTCACTCAATGAGCAGTTCTTC
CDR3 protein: CASSEWRGSLNEQFF

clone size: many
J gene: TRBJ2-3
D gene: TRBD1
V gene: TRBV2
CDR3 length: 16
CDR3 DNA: TGTGCCAGCGAAACTCTCGGGACAGGGGGCACAGATACGCAGTATTTT
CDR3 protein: CASETLGTGGTDTQYF

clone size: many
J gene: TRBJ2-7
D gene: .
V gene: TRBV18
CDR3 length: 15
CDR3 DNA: TGTGCCAGCTCACCACCGAGTTTAGGTTCCTACGAGCAGTACTTC
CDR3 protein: CASSPPSLGSYEQYF

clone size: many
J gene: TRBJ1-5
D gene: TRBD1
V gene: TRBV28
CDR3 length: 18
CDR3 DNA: TGTGCCAGCAGCCGACCCTCGGGACAGGTCCCTTCCGATCAGCCCCAGCATTTT
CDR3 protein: CASSRPSGQVPSDQPQHF

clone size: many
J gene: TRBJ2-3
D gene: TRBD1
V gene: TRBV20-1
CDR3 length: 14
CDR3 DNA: TGCAGTGCCCAAGACGGTGACAGGGAGAATACGCAGTATTTT
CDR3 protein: CSAQDGDRENTQYF

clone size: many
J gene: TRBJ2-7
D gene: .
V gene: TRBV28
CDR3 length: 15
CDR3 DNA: TGTGCCAGCAGCTTACCGGGACAACCGCCCTACGAGCAGTACTTC
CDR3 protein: CASSLPGQPPYEQYF

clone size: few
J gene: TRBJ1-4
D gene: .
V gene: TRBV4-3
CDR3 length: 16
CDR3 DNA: TGCGCCAGCAGCCAATCAGGGAACAGGAGGAATGAAAAACTGTTTTTT
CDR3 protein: CASSQSGNRRNEKLFF

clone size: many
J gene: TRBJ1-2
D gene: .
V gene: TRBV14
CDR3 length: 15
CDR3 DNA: TGTGCCAGCAGCCAAGATTTTTGGGGCGAAAGGGGCTACACCTTC
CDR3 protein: CASSQDFWGERGYTF

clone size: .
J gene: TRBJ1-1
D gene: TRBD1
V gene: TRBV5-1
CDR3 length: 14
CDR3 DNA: TGCGCCAGCACAATGACAGGGGGGGAAACTGAAGCTTTCTTT
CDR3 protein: CASTMTGGETEAFF

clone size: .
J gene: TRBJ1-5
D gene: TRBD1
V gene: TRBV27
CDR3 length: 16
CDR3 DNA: TGTGCCAGCAAGGGGACAGGGGGCGCGGGCAATCAGCCCCAGCATTTT
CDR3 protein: CASKGTGGAGNQPQHF

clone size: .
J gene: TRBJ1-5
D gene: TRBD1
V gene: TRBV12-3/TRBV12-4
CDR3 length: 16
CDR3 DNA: TGTGCCAGCAGTTTAACCTGGGGACAGGTCGGTCAGCCCCAGCATTTT
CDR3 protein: CASSLTWGQVGQPQHF